Described below is a single TCR beta chain sequence and its context. Antigen specificity is unknown. Primers for the PCR totalled 60 Vbeta and 13 Jbeta. Assay used: immunoSEQ multiplex PCR; TCRdb lists only in-frame clones, some missing. The sample has about 82,000 clones, 60% to 80% seen once; the top ten hold 6.2%. This record belongs to a study of cytomegalovirus exposure and HLA in healthy donors. Germline assignment: CDR1 MNHNY and CDR2 SVGAGI (reference sequence). The V end lost 5 bases, the J end lost 4 bases, and 12 bases lay between the germline ends. The CDR3 totals 14 residues. Study-level findings and limits: Productive status was seen about 90% or about 30% of the time for most TCR beta V segments in an earlier analysis. Some V segments could not be told apart, so they were left out, TRBV6-2 and TRBV6-3 among them. Most CMV-associated TCR beta chains appeared HLA-restricted in a later analysis. Fewer N-insertions than the roughly 670-donor mean were reportedly shown by an Asian-associated ancestry cluster in a later analysis.

The rearrangement links TRBV6-6 to TRBJ1-5; D remains ambiguous. Sequencing was performed on PBMCs. The receptor was isolated from a woman aged 45-65 years in good health and CMV-seropositive. CDR3 region: CASSEGRRNQPQHF. The DNA for the CDR3 is TGTGCCAGCAGTGAGGGAAGAAGGAATCAGCCCCAGCATTTT.